This T cell receptor (beta chain) is from a study of blood T cell repertoires in COVID-19. Study details: Samples of COVID-19 (acute and convalescent) were obtained from the United States, Italy and Spain. In each case, the material was cDNA or gDNA derived from T cells, B-cell-depleted T cells, or PBMCs.

V shed 0 bases, J shed 7 bases, and the junction held 7 bases outside the gene matches. The CDR3 contains 15 residues. Germline assignment: CDR1 LGHNA and CDR2 YSLEER. As handled by the study authors: Counts of nucleated cells, estimated from reference gene primer amplification, were obtained. Assay used: immunoSEQ multiplex PCR; TCRdb lists only in-frame clones, some missing. V and J calls and clone size follow that table, whereas D and trimming were derived from the DNA. The sample lists about 150,000 clones; approximately 80% were seen once. The genes are TRBV4-3 and TRBJ1-2; 8 positions agree with TRBD1. What was sequenced was peripheral blood. This clonotype was sampled from a woman in her forties or fifties with acute or convalescent COVID-19. The CDR3: CASSQDSGGFFGYTF. The CDR3 nucleotides are TGCGCCAGCAGCCAAGATTCAGGGGGCTTCTTTGGCTACACCTTC.